This T cell receptor beta chain is from a study of cytomegalovirus exposure and HLA in healthy donors. Study context: Around 80 million unique TCR sequences came from HLA-typed donors in an early release. Study results and caveats: Later findings reportedly placed an Asian-associated ancestry cluster below the approximately 670-donor mean for N-insertions. By HLA locus, TCR association rates varied in a later analysis, with DRB1 showing the most and HLA-C the fewest.

Primers for the PCR totalled 60 Vbeta and 13 Jbeta. Produced via immunoSEQ multiplex PCR; TCRdb's table is partial and in-frame only. The data hold roughly 240,000 clones, with roughly 78% observed a single time. Germline values: CDR1 GTSNPN, CDR2 SVGIG (reference sequence). The V gene lost 3 bases and the J gene lost 1 base, with 9 bases spanning the gap. The CDR3 spans 13 residues. As regards this clone: Antigen: not known.

The V call is TRBV30, the J call TRBJ2-5, with D hard to call. The TCR originated in a boy younger than 18 in good health and CMV-seronegative. Input material: PBMCs. CDR3 coding DNA: TGTGCCTGGAGCGGTAGGAGCCAAGAGACCCAGTACTTC. Translated: CAWSGRSQETQYF. The full variable domain, with the rest looked up from reference TRBV30 and TRBJ2-5, is SQTIHQWPATLVQPVGSPLSLECTVEGTSNPNLYWYRQAAGRGLQLLFYSVGIGQISSEVPQNLSASRPQDRQFILSSKKLLLSDSGFYLCAWSGRSQETQYFGPGTRLLVL.